The 20 T cell receptor beta chains reported below all come from one sample, sequenced in a study of T-cell memory formation after mild COVID-19. TCRdb passed the 5' RACE reads through MiXCR, listing each CDR3 protein once. The table lists 68,000 or so distinct CDR3 sequences, roughly 17% of them singletons. The sample was PBMCs or a T cell subset sorted from them (not recorded which). Receptor source: an adult woman who had mild COVID-19 (a few samples of this study predate the infection). Cell type and time point are not known.

This clonotype was observed at least ten times. The V and J genes are TRBV7-6 and TRBJ2-1; D remains ambiguous. Per the germline V gene, CDR1 is SGHVS and CDR2 is FNYEAQ. Trimming removed 1 base from V and 6 bases from J, with 16 bases in between. This CDR3 contains 16 residues. Written as DNA, the CDR3 is TGTGCCAGCAGCTTAGGACGGATCTCTCCGGGCAATGAGCAGTTCTTC. Its protein is CASSLGRISPGNEQFF.

This clonotype was detected only a few times. This CDR3 reads CASSPPAGLAGGPRYGEQFF. CDR3 coding DNA: TGTGCCAGCAGCCCCCCAGCGGGACTAGCGGGAGGGCCTCGATACGGTGAGCAGTTCTTC. This chain links TRBV7-2 with TRBJ2-1; 16 bases line up with TRBD2. V lost 5 bases, J lost 9 bases, and 19 bases stayed unmatched. The CDR3 contains 20 residues. Germline V CDR1 and CDR2: SGHTA, FQGNSA.

The CDR3 loop reads CSARSGPYEQYF. CDR3 nucleotide sequence: TGCAGTGCTAGATCCGGACCCTACGAGCAGTACTTC. The genes are TRBV20-1 and TRBJ2-7; D gene uncertain. V was pared by 2 bases and J by 2 bases, with 7 bases between. Germline values: CDR1 DFQATT, CDR2 SNEGSKA (reference sequence). The CDR3 extends over 12 amino acids.

The chain couples TRBV5-1 to TRBJ1-1, with a weak D call TRBD1 (6 bases). CDR3 length: 15 residues. V was clipped by 2 bases and J by 0 bases, with 11 bases between them. CDR1 and CDR2 from the germline V gene are SGHRS and YFSETQ. Here the CDR3 DNA reads TGCGCCAGCAGCTTAGGACAGAGTCTGAACACTGAAGCTTTCTTT. Its protein is CASSLGQSLNTEAFF. The full variable domain, its missing parts supplied by reference TRBV5-1 and TRBJ1-1, is KAGVTQTPRYLIKTRGQQVTLSCSPISGHRSVSWYQQTPGQGLQFLFEYFSETQRNKGNFPGRFSGRQFSNSRSEMNVSTLELGDSALYLCASSLGQSLNTEAFFGQGTRLTVV.

The chain has TRBV27 and TRBJ2-7; TRBD2 aligns across 9 bases. The CDR3 contains 15 residues. The trim removed 2 bases at V and 2 bases at J, leaving 4 bases unmatched. Germline V gene lookup returns CDR1 MNHEY and CDR2 SMNVEV (reference sequence). The CDR3 is CASSLRLAGPYEQYF. CDR3 bases: TGTGCCAGCAGTTTAAGGCTAGCGGGGCCCTACGAGCAGTACTTC.

V and J are TRBV5-1 and TRBJ2-7; no reliable D call. The CDR3 consists of 17 residues. V was shortened by 0 bases and J by 5 bases, with 21 bases between the two germline ends. Germline CDR1 reads SGHRS; CDR2 reads YFSETQ. The CDR3 DNA reads as TGCGCCAGCAGCTTGGGTCCCATAGCTCCACTTTTGGACGAGCAGTACTTC. This encodes CASSLGPIAPLLDEQYF.

This clonotype was seen more than once but under ten times. The rearrangement joins TRBV20-1 to TRBJ2-1, with D possibly matching TRBD2 (6 bases). Germline loops: CDR1 DFQATT, CDR2 SNEGSKA (reference sequence). The V end was cut by 5 bases, the J end by 4 bases, with 18 bases between. The CDR3 consists of 15 residues. DNA of the CDR3: TGCAGTGCTCGCCACCGGGAGCGGCCTTACAATGAGCAGTTCTTC. This encodes CSARHRERPYNEQFF.

The chain joins TRBV6-5 to TRBJ2-2; D might be TRBD2 (6 bases). In germline, CDR1 is MNHEY, CDR2 SVGAGI. The CDR3 has 15 residues. V was cut by 5 bases and J by 3 bases, with 13 bases left in between. As DNA, the CDR3 is TGTGCCAGCAGTCCCCGGGACTTCTACACCGGGGAGCTGTTTTTT. This codes for CASSPRDFYTGELFF.

The rearrangement uses TRBV3-1 and TRBJ2-7, with 9 bases fitting TRBD1. The CDR3 has 15 amino acids. CDR1 and CDR2 (germline): LGHDT, YNNKEL (reference sequence). J gave up 1 base and V 4 bases, and 5 bases lay outside the gene matches. CDR3 in DNA: TGTGCCAGCAGCCGCGACAGGGGGTGGTCCTACGAGCAGTACTTC. It codes for CASSRDRGWSYEQYF.

This clonotype has only a few counts. This chain connects TRBV6-5 to TRBJ2-7, with 8 bases lining up with TRBD1. Unmatched junction bases numbered 8, after V lost 4 bases and J lost 6 bases. Germline V gene lookup returns CDR1 MNHEY and CDR2 SVGAGI. This CDR3 comprises 14 residues. The CDR3 reads CASSLHSTGVEQYF. The CDR3 coding sequence is TGTGCCAGCAGTTTACATTCGACAGGGGTCGAGCAGTACTTC.

This clonotype was seen only a few times. The J gene is TRBJ2-2, the V gene TRBV7-3; the match to TRBD2 covers 8 bases. Germline loops: CDR1 SGHTA, CDR2 FQGTGA. The CDR3 spans 18 residues. V trimming: 0 bases; J trimming: 2 bases; junction bases outside the gene matches: 8. The CDR3: CASSLTPAGTRNTGELFF. The CDR3 nucleotides are TGTGCCAGCAGCTTAACCCCCGCCGGGACTAGAAACACCGGGGAGCTGTTTTTT.

This clonotype was detected only a few times. The genes are TRBV4-1 and TRBJ2-7, with D possibly matching TRBD1 (6 bases). Trimming took 4 bases from V and 5 from J, leaving 21 bases between them. Germline values: CDR1 MGHRA, CDR2 YSYEKL. The CDR3 totals 16 residues. The CDR3 protein is CASSLIVGHPEDEQYF. CDR3 in DNA: TGCGCCAGCAGCCTGATTGTGGGACACCCGGAGGACGAGCAGTACTTC.

This clonotype was counted a few times. The CDR3 region has the DNA TGTGCCAGCAGCCAAGGGCTGGGCGGTCAGGGAGGCTACACCTTC. This translates into CASSQGLGGQGGYTF. The chain links TRBV4-2 to TRBJ1-2, with D possibly TRBD1 on 5 matching bases. The length of the CDR3 is 15 residues. V gave up 1 base and J gave up 8 bases, with 17 bases separating them. CDR1 is LGHNA, CDR2 YNFKEQ, per germline.

This clonotype was picked up a small number of times. The chain couples TRBV24-1 to TRBJ2-2; maybe TRBD2 (5 bases). Trimming stripped 5 bases from V and 0 bases from J, with 12 bases between. Germline V lookup: CDR1 KGHDR, CDR2 SFDVKD. The CDR3 contains 16 residues. CDR3 sequence (DNA): TGTGCCACCAGTGGAGCCCTAGCTACGAACACCGGGGAGCTGTTTTTT. This encodes CATSGALATNTGELFF.

This clonotype occurred a few times. The chain links TRBV6-5 to TRBJ1-2; D call uncertain. Trimming pared 0 bases from V and 3 bases from J, leaving 5 bases between. Germline V lookup: CDR1 MNHEY, CDR2 SVGAGI. The CDR3 covers 13 residues. The CDR3 region is CASSYSLDYGYTF. In DNA, the CDR3 is TGTGCCAGCAGTTACTCGCTGGACTATGGCTACACCTTC.

This clonotype was seen more than once but under ten times. The genes are TRBV7-9 and TRBJ2-3; D is uncertain. Germline loops: CDR1 SEHNR, CDR2 FQNEAQ (reference sequence). The CDR3 is made up of 13 amino acids. Trimming shortened V by 5 bases and J by 0 bases, and 6 bases separated the two germline ends. The CDR3 DNA reads TGTGCCAGCAGCCACGAGAGCACAGATACGCAGTATTTT. Amino acids: CASSHESTDTQYF.

The CDR3 reads CASSLQGTLNTEAFF. Written as DNA, the CDR3 is TGTGCCAGCAGTTTACAGGGGACCTTGAACACTGAAGCTTTCTTT. The chain is built from TRBV12-3 or TRBV12-4 and TRBJ1-1, with D possibly TRBD1 on 6 matching bases. This CDR3 is built from 15 residues. The V end lost 2 bases, the J end lost 0 bases, and 10 bases lay between the germline ends.

This clonotype has just a few counts. The rearrangement links TRBV9 to TRBJ2-5; D may correspond to TRBD1 or TRBD2 (5 bases each). This CDR3 has 14 amino acids. Germline assignment: CDR1 SGDLS and CDR2 YYNGEE. Trimming pared 4 bases from V and 8 bases from J, leaving 18 bases between. The CDR3 loop reads CASSSRGGPRTQYF. DNA for the CDR3: TGTGCCAGCAGCTCCCGGGGCGGACCCCGAACCCAGTACTTC.

This chain connects TRBV2 to TRBJ2-5, with unresolved D. This CDR3 spans 14 amino acids. The V end lost 6 bases, the J end lost 2 bases, and 13 bases lay between the germline ends. CDR1 and CDR2 (germline): SNHLY, FYNNEI. In DNA form, the CDR3 reads TGTGCCAGCAGCGAGCCTGGAACACAAGAGACCCAGTACTTC. This sequence encodes CASSEPGTQETQYF.

The sample holds a few counts of this clonotype. The chain has TRBV5-5 and TRBJ2-1; perhaps D is TRBD1 or TRBD2 (5 bases each). This CDR3 region has 15 residues. Germline CDR1 reads SGHKS; CDR2 reads YYEKEE (reference sequence). V was clipped by 2 bases and J by 4 bases, with 13 bases between them. The CDR3 nucleotides read TGTGCCAGCAGCTTCGGGACCGATCATTACAATGAGCAGTTCTTC. This translates into CASSFGTDHYNEQFF. Variable domain in full (rest from reference TRBV5-5 and TRBJ2-1): DAGVTQSPTHLIKTRGQQVTLRCSPISGHKSVSWYQQVLGQGPQFIFQYYEKEERGRGNFPDRFSARQFPNYSSELNVNALLLGDSALYLCASSFGTDHYNEQFFGPGTRLTVL.